The clone carrying this T cell receptor beta chain turned up a few times. Its matching antigen is unknown. This CDR3 contains 16 residues. V was cut by 4 bases and J by 1 base, with 17 bases left in between. Germline CDR1 and CDR2: SGHRS and YFSETQ. CD45RO/CCR7/CD25/CD127/CD95/CD27 staining was used to isolate CD4+ naive, central memory, regulatory and stem cell-like memory cells by sorting. These data originate in a study of beta chain features in type 1 diabetes. Expressed TCRB transcripts got sequenced, as all isolated RNA was reverse transcribed. Sequencing used immunoSEQ multiplex PCR; TCRdb keeps in-frame clones, though not all of them. In the table there are some 250,000 clones, 27% of which are singletons. Study-wide points: There was no resolution here of whether HLA type influences TCRB rearrangement. For type 1 diabetes patients, VDJ junctions showed fewer insertions and more deletions.

The receptor comes from a young man in good health. This sequence joins TRBV5-1 and TRBJ1-1; D is perhaps TRBD1 (6 bases). The sequenced sample consisted of central memory CD4+ T cells from blood. The CDR3 DNA reads as TGCGCCAGCAGCAGCAGGGGAAACAGGGAGAACACTGAAGCTTTCTTT. Amino acids: CASSSRGNRENTEAFF. Full variable domain (remainder filled in from reference TRBV5-1 and TRBJ1-1): KAGVTQTPRYLIKTRGQQVTLSCSPISGHRSVSWYQQTPGQGLQFLFEYFSETQRNKGNFPGRFSGRQFSNSRSEMNVSTLELGDSALYLCASSSRGNRENTEAFFGQGTRLTVV.